The entry below describes one T cell receptor beta chain. The target of this receptor is not known. The input lacks base qualities; no much larger clone sits a single base away. One collaborating source in Seattle enrolled patients during active infection and followed them longitudinally through the course of disease. Whole blood was collected in K2EDTA tubes by collaborating institutions according to the institutions' own protocols. For TCRbeta analysis, collaborator samples were shipped as frozen whole blood, as isolated PBMCs, or as DNA extracted from either sample type. The CDR3, cysteine through phenylalanine, is 15 amino acids long. Just CDR3 DNA is preserved here, 45 bases in frame from base 1. Taken from the germline V gene, the CDR1 and CDR2 loops are ENHRY and SYGVKD. V is pruned by 7 bases and J by 5 bases, leaving 8 bases of the junction without a gene match. TCRbeta CDR3 regions were amplified from genomic DNA by means of the immunoSEQ Assay, a bias-controlled multiplex PCR. Regarding the original processing steps: Within the assay, amplification of reference gene primers was used to estimate how many nucleated cells each sample contained. Sequence reads were collapsed and filtered to measure the absolute abundance of every unique TCRbeta CDR3 rearrangement. For each sample, productive Simpson clonality was calculated by taking the square root of Simpson's diversity index across productive rearrangements. TCRdb carries this immuneACCESS record with in-frame sequences only. Its versions omit some clonotypes, under half of them owing to an unresolved V gene in the studies checked, with the rest unexplained. The DNA gave D and trimming, while V, J and clone size come from that table. The sample table records approximately 210,000 clones; around 80% of these occur just once. The top ten clonotypes cover more than 9% of the sample.

The data belong to a study of blood T cell repertoires in COVID-19 (dated by TCRdb to the early 2020s). Regarding the study in general: Samples covering the acute and convalescent phases of COVID-19 were provided by collaborators in the United States, Italy and Spain. The material from the prospective study consisted of cDNA or gDNA derived from T cells, B-cell-depleted T cells, or PBMCs. Deeply sampled blood TCRbeta repertoires from subjects exposed to, actively infected with, or recovered from COVID-19 were included in the dataset. The repertoires were released in a freely available public database meant as a resource for research on the immune response to SARS-CoV-2. Samples came from the ongoing ImmuneRACE study (first 160 participants) plus 1,254 subjects from 6 global collaborators. A de-identified subject ID, COVID-19 status, age in years and sex were almost always included in the sample metadata. Where available, HLA class I and class II types were obtained from metadata supplied by the sample provider rather than from assay-based typing. Study-wide conclusions, independent of this receptor: The amount of clinical and demographic metadata varied by source and participant and was provided uncurated.

Recombination connected TRBV10-3 to TRBJ2-2, and 9 bases in between align with TRBD1. This sequence was found in an elderly woman with COVID-19, enrolled during active disease. The sample comprised peripheral blood. Here is the DNA: TGTGCCATCACTCCTGGACAGGGGAGGACCGGGGAGCTGTTTTTT. Translated, it gives CAITPGQGRTGELFF.